The subject of this entry is one T cell receptor (beta chain). The sample holds one count of this clone. Its antigen is currently not known. There are no base qualities to consult, and no much larger clone falls within one base. Unmatched junction bases come to 12, with V trimmed by 3 bases and J by 5 bases. The CDR3 goes from the cysteine to the phenylalanine over 17 residues. Kept here is only the CDR3 DNA, which spans 51 bases and is read in frame from base 1. CDR1 and CDR2, per the germline V gene, are SGDLS and YYNGEE. TCRbeta CDR3 regions were amplified from genomic DNA using the immunoSEQ Assay, a bias-controlled multiplex PCR. The source study handled its data this way. The number of nucleated cells in each sample was estimated from the amplification of reference gene primers within the assay. To quantify the absolute abundance of each unique TCRbeta CDR3 rearrangement, sequence reads were collapsed and filtered. For each sample, productive Simpson clonality was calculated by taking the square root of Simpson's diversity index across productive rearrangements. In its TCRdb copy, this immuneACCESS table keeps in-frame sequences only and misses some clones. Where compared with another copy, unresolved V genes explain less than half of these, and the others have no known cause. V and J calls and clone size are those listed in that table; D and trimming were worked out from the DNA. This sample gives 85,000 to 110,000 clones in total; around 88% of them show up just once. The leading ten clones occupy around 3.5% of the sample.

The sample originates from a study of blood T cell repertoires in COVID-19 (dated by TCRdb to the early 2020s). Broadly, across the study: Samples from collaborators originated in the United States, Italy and Spain and spanned both the acute and convalescent phases of COVID-19. The material from the prospective study consisted of cDNA or gDNA derived from T cells, B-cell-depleted T cells, or PBMCs. Subjects who had been exposed to COVID-19, were actively infected with it, or had recovered from it provided the deeply sampled blood TCRbeta repertoires that made up the dataset. A freely available public database, intended as a resource for researchers studying the immune response to SARS-CoV-2, is where the repertoires were released. The samples were drawn from the first 160 participants of the ongoing ImmuneRACE study and from over 950 subjects provided by 6 global collaborators. Sample metadata almost always included a de-identified subject ID, COVID-19 status, age in years and sex. HLA class I and class II types, where available, came from metadata supplied by the sample provider rather than from assay-based typing.

Each collaborating institution followed its own protocols to collect whole blood in K2EDTA tubes. For TCRbeta analysis, collaborator samples were shipped as frozen whole blood, as isolated PBMCs, or as DNA extracted from either sample type. Study-wide conclusions, independent of this receptor: The amount of clinical and demographic metadata varied by source and participant and was provided uncurated.

The sequence was obtained from a human donor in a cohort sampled during active COVID-19. Sequenced: peripheral blood. The chain is assembled from TRBV9 and TRBJ2-3; TRBD2 agrees with 10 junctional bases. The base sequence is TGTGCCAGCAGCGCGAGGGGGGCTAGCGGGAGTCAAGATACGCAGTATTTT. It codes for CASSARGASGSQDTQYF. Reference TRBV9 and TRBJ2-3 genes cover what lies past the CDR3, so the full variable domain is DSGVTQTPKHLITATGQRVTLRCSPRSGDLSVYWYQQSLDQGLQFLIQYYNGEERAKGNILERFSAQQFPDLHSELNLSSLELGDSALYFCASSARGASGSQDTQYFGPGTRLTVL.